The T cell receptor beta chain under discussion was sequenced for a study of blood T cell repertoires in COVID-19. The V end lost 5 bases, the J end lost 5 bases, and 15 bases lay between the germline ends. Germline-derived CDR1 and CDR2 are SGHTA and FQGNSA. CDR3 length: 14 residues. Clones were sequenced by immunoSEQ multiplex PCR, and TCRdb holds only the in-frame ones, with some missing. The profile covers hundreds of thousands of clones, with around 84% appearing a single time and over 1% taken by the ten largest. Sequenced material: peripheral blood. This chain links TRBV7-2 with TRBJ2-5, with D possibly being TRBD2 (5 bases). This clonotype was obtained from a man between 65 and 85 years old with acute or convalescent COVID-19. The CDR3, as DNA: TGTGCCAGCAGCGCCGGAACGGGCGGGGAGACCCAGTACTTC. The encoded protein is CASSAGTGGETQYF.